These T cell receptor beta chains were read from a single sample in a study of blood T cell repertoires in COVID-19. The assay was immunoSEQ multiplex PCR, and TCRdb's table has in-frame clones only and misses some. The table has about 190,000 clones, about 87% seen once. Sequenced material: peripheral blood. These receptors originate from a man aged 35 to 55 with active or convalescent COVID-19. Both conserved end residues are part of each CDR3. Rows give clone size only sometimes, using once, few, many, or a class for an expanded clone.

CDR3 protein: CASSLRNTGELFF
J gene: TRBJ2-2
V gene: TRBV7-6
clone size: .

CDR3 protein: CASSVAAGTDQPQHF
J gene: TRBJ1-5
V gene: TRBV9
clone size: .

CDR3 protein: CASSQGRSRRGETQYF
J gene: TRBJ2-5
V gene: TRBV3-1/TRBV3-2
clone size: .

CDR3 protein: CASSLTGGDNGYTF
J gene: TRBJ1-2
V gene: TRBV7-6
clone size: .

CDR3 protein: CASRSTDTDTQYF
J gene: TRBJ2-3
V gene: TRBV5-1
clone size: .

CDR3 protein: CASSPFPGGVTNTEAFF
J gene: TRBJ1-1
V gene: TRBV3-1/TRBV3-2
clone size: .

CDR3 protein: CSVGEAGGYGYTF
J gene: TRBJ1-2
V gene: TRBV29-1
clone size: .

CDR3 protein: CASKEGSSYNSPLHF
J gene: TRBJ1-6
V gene: TRBV19
clone size: few

CDR3 protein: CASSYSGAPGNTIYF
J gene: TRBJ1-3
V gene: TRBV6-5
clone size: .

CDR3 protein: CASSLVRAAGGGEQFF
J gene: TRBJ2-1
V gene: TRBV7-6
clone size: .

CDR3 protein: CAPGDRGWSGEQYF
J gene: TRBJ2-7
V gene: TRBV27
clone size: .

CDR3 protein: CASSEGGATNEKLFF
J gene: TRBJ1-4
V gene: TRBV10-2
clone size: .

CDR3 protein: CASSQKEDAIKETQYF
J gene: TRBJ2-5
V gene: TRBV3-1/TRBV3-2
clone size: .

CDR3 protein: CASSPEAKNIQYF
J gene: TRBJ2-4
V gene: TRBV11-3
clone size: .

CDR3 protein: CASRGTGVKGNDGYTF
J gene: TRBJ1-2
V gene: TRBV6-6
clone size: .

CDR3 protein: CASSFLQGDGYTF
J gene: TRBJ1-2
V gene: TRBV27
clone size: .

CDR3 protein: CASSQDLILAEQYF
J gene: TRBJ2-7
V gene: TRBV3-1/TRBV3-2
clone size: .

CDR3 protein: CASRTHGSYEQYF
J gene: TRBJ2-7
V gene: TRBV28
clone size: .